This T cell receptor beta chain is drawn from a study of blood T cell repertoires in COVID-19. On the study more broadly: Researchers got acute and convalescent COVID-19 samples from the United States, Italy and Spain.

Germline lookup yields CDR1 MRHNA and CDR2 SNTAGT. This CDR3 has 14 residues. V lost 8 bases to trimming and J lost 7 bases; unmatched junction nucleotides: 9. All recovered Cohort 3 donors got two negative PCRs, got clearance, or saw symptom resolution. The repertoire was sequenced with immunoSEQ multiplex PCR; TCRdb's copy has only in-frame clones and lacks some. Of hundreds of thousands of clones listed, 80% to 90% are singletons. What was sequenced was PBMCs or T cells enriched from blood (not recorded which). The chain recombines TRBV6-4 with TRBJ2-1; 9 bases map to TRBD2. This TCR came from a man aged 25-40 years who had recovered from COVID-19. The CDR3 nucleotides are TGTGCCAGCGGGGCGGTTAGCGGGAGTAATGAGCAGTTCTTC. Translated: CASGAVSGSNEQFF.